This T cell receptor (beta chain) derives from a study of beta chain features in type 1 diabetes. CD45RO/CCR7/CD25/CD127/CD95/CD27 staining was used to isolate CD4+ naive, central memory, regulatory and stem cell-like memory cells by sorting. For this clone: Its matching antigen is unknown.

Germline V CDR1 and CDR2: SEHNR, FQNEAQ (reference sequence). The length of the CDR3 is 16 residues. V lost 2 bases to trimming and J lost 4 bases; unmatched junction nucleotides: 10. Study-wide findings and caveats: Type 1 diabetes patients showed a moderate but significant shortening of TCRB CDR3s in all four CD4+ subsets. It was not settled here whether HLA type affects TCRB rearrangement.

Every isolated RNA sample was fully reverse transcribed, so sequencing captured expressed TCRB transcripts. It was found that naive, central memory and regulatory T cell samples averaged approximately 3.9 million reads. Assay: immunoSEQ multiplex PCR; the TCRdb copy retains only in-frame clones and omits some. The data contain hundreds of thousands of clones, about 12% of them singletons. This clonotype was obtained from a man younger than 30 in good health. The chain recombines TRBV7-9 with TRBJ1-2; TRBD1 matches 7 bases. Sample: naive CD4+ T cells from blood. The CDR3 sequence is CASSLSVTGRPYGYTF. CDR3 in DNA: TGTGCCAGCAGCTTAAGCGTGACAGGGCGGCCCTATGGCTACACCTTC.